This is a list of T cell receptor beta chains from one sample in a study of sequential checkpoint blockade in melanoma. Using immunoSEQ multiplex PCR, the repertoire was profiled, and TCRdb retains in-frame clones only, with some absent. The table records around 20,000 clones, about 80% of them present only once. The starting material was CD8+ T cells sorted from blood (inferred from file names), obtained from a patient given nivolumab and ipilimumab in sequence. The receptors originated from a human donor with melanoma. Both conserved end residues are part of each CDR3. D genes are given only for firm matches. A clone size is listed for some rows: how often the clone was seen (once, few, many), or a class if it is expanded.

j_gene: TRBJ1-1
len: 15
abundance: NA
d_gene: NA
v_gene: TRBV15
CDR3aa: CATSRAEGMDTEAFF
CDR3nt: TGTGCCACCAGCAGAGCCGAGGGTATGGACACTGAAGCTTTCTTT

j_gene: TRBJ1-5
len: 15
abundance: few
d_gene: NA
v_gene: TRBV15
CDR3aa: CATSTGHNSNQPQHF
CDR3nt: TGTGCCACCAGCACCGGACATAATAGCAATCAGCCCCAGCATTTT

j_gene: TRBJ2-7
len: 15
abundance: NA
d_gene: NA
v_gene: TRBV19
CDR3aa: CASSFRQDATYEQYF
CDR3nt: TGTGCCAGTAGCTTCCGACAGGACGCCACCTACGAGCAGTACTTC

j_gene: TRBJ1-1
len: 15
abundance: NA
d_gene: NA
v_gene: TRBV7-8
CDR3aa: CASSFGGGRYTEAFF
CDR3nt: TGCGCCAGCAGCTTTGGGGGGGGTCGATACACTGAAGCTTTCTTT

j_gene: TRBJ1-2
len: 12
abundance: NA
d_gene: TRBD1
v_gene: TRBV5-6
CDR3aa: CASSQGVYGYTF
CDR3nt: TGTGCCAGCAGTCAGGGGGTCTATGGCTACACCTTC

j_gene: TRBJ1-5
len: 12
abundance: NA
d_gene: NA
v_gene: TRBV28
CDR3aa: CEGGRANQPQHF
CDR3nt: TGCGAGGGGGGGCGCGCCAATCAGCCCCAGCATTTT

j_gene: TRBJ1-2
len: 19
abundance: NA
d_gene: TRBD1
v_gene: TRBV19
CDR3aa: CASSTTGSVALPPNYGYTF
CDR3nt: TGTGCCAGTAGTACGACAGGGTCTGTGGCCCTGCCACCTAACTATGGCTACACCTTC

j_gene: TRBJ2-7
len: 14
abundance: NA
d_gene: NA
v_gene: TRBV10-3
CDR3aa: CAISPIGGAYEQYF
CDR3nt: TGTGCCATCAGTCCTATCGGAGGTGCCTACGAGCAGTACTTC

j_gene: TRBJ2-7
len: 15
abundance: NA
d_gene: TRBD2
v_gene: TRBV7-9
CDR3aa: CASSSSLAAAYEQYF
CDR3nt: TGTGCCAGCAGCTCGTCCCTAGCGGCGGCCTACGAGCAGTACTTC

j_gene: TRBJ1-2
len: 15
abundance: NA
d_gene: NA
v_gene: TRBV15
CDR3aa: CATSRDHQGWPGYTF
CDR3nt: TGTGCCACCAGCAGAGATCATCAGGGGTGGCCGGGCTACACCTTC

j_gene: TRBJ1-2
len: 13
abundance: few
d_gene: NA
v_gene: TRBV15
CDR3aa: CATSTGQLAGYTF
CDR3nt: TGTGCCACCAGCACAGGACAGCTCGCGGGCTACACCTTC

j_gene: TRBJ2-7
len: 14
abundance: NA
d_gene: NA
v_gene: TRBV5-4
CDR3aa: CASSLGSSDYEQYF
CDR3nt: TGTGCCAGCAGCTTAGGGAGTTCCGACTACGAGCAGTACTTC

j_gene: TRBJ2-7
len: 19
abundance: NA
d_gene: TRBD2
v_gene: TRBV28
CDR3aa: CASSSDRRPVSGRAYEQYF
CDR3nt: TGTGCCAGCAGTTCGGACAGGAGACCGGTAAGCGGGAGGGCCTACGAGCAGTACTTC

j_gene: TRBJ1-2
len: 15
abundance: few
d_gene: NA
v_gene: TRBV18
CDR3aa: CASSPPGAYDYGYTF
CDR3nt: TGTGCCAGCTCACCACCAGGAGCGTACGACTATGGCTACACCTTC

j_gene: TRBJ2-7
len: 14
abundance: NA
d_gene: NA
v_gene: TRBV5-6
CDR3aa: CASSPPGLLSEQYF
CDR3nt: TGTGCCAGCAGCCCCCCTGGACTCTTGTCCGAGCAGTACTTC

j_gene: TRBJ2-7
len: 13
abundance: NA
d_gene: TRBD1
v_gene: TRBV7-8
CDR3aa: CASSGDRPYEQYF
CDR3nt: TGTGCCAGCAGCGGGGACAGGCCCTACGAGCAGTACTTC

j_gene: TRBJ2-7
len: 13
abundance: NA
d_gene: NA
v_gene: TRBV27
CDR3aa: CASSPEPTVEQYF
CDR3nt: TGTGCCAGCAGTCCCGAACCGACAGTCGAGCAGTACTTC

j_gene: TRBJ2-7
len: 14
abundance: few
d_gene: TRBD1
v_gene: TRBV15
CDR3aa: CATSLDRGFYEQYF
CDR3nt: TGTGCCACCAGCCTGGACAGGGGATTCTACGAGCAGTACTTC

j_gene: TRBJ2-7
len: 14
abundance: once
d_gene: TRBD1
v_gene: TRBV5-4
CDR3aa: CASSLRGQGYEQYF
CDR3nt: TGTGCCAGCAGCTTGAGGGGACAGGGTTACGAGCAGTACTTC

j_gene: TRBJ2-7
len: 14
abundance: NA
d_gene: TRBD2
v_gene: TRBV7-8
CDR3aa: CASSLASGRYEQYF
CDR3nt: TGTGCCAGCAGCTTAGCTAGCGGGAGGTACGAGCAGTACTTC

j_gene: TRBJ2-7
len: 13
abundance: NA
d_gene: TRBD1
v_gene: TRBV29-1
CDR3aa: CSVRTGRSYEQYF
CDR3nt: TGCAGCGTCCGGACAGGGCGGTCCTACGAGCAGTACTTC

j_gene: TRBJ1-1
len: 18
abundance: NA
d_gene: NA
v_gene: TRBV19
CDR3aa: CASSIRLAQGRRNTEAFF
CDR3nt: TGTGCCAGTAGTATTCGTTTGGCCCAGGGGCGGAGGAACACTGAAGCTTTCTTT

j_gene: TRBJ2-7
len: 12
abundance: NA
d_gene: TRBD2
v_gene: TRBV7-9
CDR3aa: CASSYGGNEQYF
CDR3nt: TGTGCCAGCAGCTACGGGGGGAACGAGCAGTACTTC

j_gene: TRBJ1-2
len: 15
abundance: NA
d_gene: NA
v_gene: TRBV19
CDR3aa: CASSTGSRAGYGYTF
CDR3nt: TGTGCCAGTAGTACCGGGTCTCGGGCGGGCTATGGCTACACCTTC

j_gene: TRBJ1-1
len: 16
abundance: NA
d_gene: NA
v_gene: TRBV21-1
CDR3aa: CASSNGTAESNTEAFF
CDR3nt: TGTGCCAGCAGCAACGGGACAGCGGAATCCAACACTGAAGCTTTCTTT

j_gene: TRBJ1-3
len: 15
abundance: NA
d_gene: NA
v_gene: TRBV6-6
CDR3aa: CASSYSHGSGNTIYF
CDR3nt: TGTGCCAGCAGTTACTCGCACGGGTCTGGAAACACCATATATTTT

j_gene: TRBJ1-1
len: 15
abundance: NA
d_gene: NA
v_gene: TRBV9
CDR3aa: CASSLQGGERTEAFF
CDR3nt: TGTGCCAGCAGCCTCCAAGGGGGAGAGCGAACTGAAGCTTTCTTT

j_gene: TRBJ1-1
len: 17
abundance: NA
d_gene: TRBD1
v_gene: TRBV13
CDR3aa: CASSLGARGWTALEAFF
CDR3nt: TGTGCCAGCAGCTTAGGGGCCAGGGGGTGGACCGCACTTGAAGCTTTCTTT

j_gene: TRBJ2-3
len: 16
abundance: NA
d_gene: TRBD2
v_gene: TRBV30
CDR3aa: CACPAWNSGGAEAQYF
CDR3nt: TGTGCCTGCCCCGCTTGGAATAGCGGGGGGGCCGAGGCGCAGTATTTT

j_gene: TRBJ2-7
len: 19
abundance: NA
d_gene: TRBD2
v_gene: TRBV27
CDR3aa: CASGSSLAGRGYPLYEQYF
CDR3nt: TGTGCCAGCGGCTCTTCACTAGCGGGGAGGGGGTACCCCCTGTACGAGCAGTACTTC

j_gene: TRBJ1-1
len: 14
abundance: NA
d_gene: NA
v_gene: TRBV27
CDR3aa: CASSVTASNTEAFF
CDR3nt: TGTGCCAGCAGTGTGACAGCTTCGAACACTGAAGCTTTCTTT

j_gene: TRBJ2-5
len: 16
abundance: NA
d_gene: TRBD2
v_gene: TRBV18
CDR3aa: CASSPRALAGPETQYF
CDR3nt: TGTGCCAGCTCACCCCGGGCACTAGCGGGGCCAGAGACCCAGTACTTC

j_gene: TRBJ1-1
len: 12
abundance: NA
d_gene: NA
v_gene: TRBV7-9
CDR3aa: CASSLLEEEAFF
CDR3nt: TGTGCCAGCAGCTTACTTGAGGAGGAAGCTTTCTTT

j_gene: TRBJ1-5
len: 14
abundance: NA
d_gene: TRBD1
v_gene: TRBV6-5
CDR3aa: CASSYSEGGGPQHF
CDR3nt: TGTGCCAGCAGTTACTCGGAAGGGGGCGGGCCCCAGCATTTT

j_gene: TRBJ1-2
len: 13
abundance: NA
d_gene: NA
v_gene: TRBV28
CDR3aa: CASSLTREYGYTF
CDR3nt: TGTGCCAGCAGTTTGACCAGGGAATATGGCTACACCTTC

j_gene: TRBJ2-7
len: 14
abundance: NA
d_gene: NA
v_gene: TRBV5-6
CDR3aa: CASQSRAKPYEQYF
CDR3nt: TGTGCCAGCCAATCGAGGGCGAAACCGTACGAGCAGTACTTC

j_gene: TRBJ2-7
len: 16
abundance: NA
d_gene: TRBD2
v_gene: TRBV7-9
CDR3aa: CASSHFGREAAYEQYF
CDR3nt: TGTGCCAGCAGCCATTTTGGTCGGGAGGCAGCCTACGAGCAGTACTTC